This T cell receptor (beta chain) was obtained from a study of CD8 T cells in ankylosing spondylitis. Study-level findings and limits: Within peripheral blood, clones linked to disease were CD8+ and relatively rare. There was a TCR beta motif, made of eight highly homologous variants, that appeared characteristic of ankylosing spondylitis blood. Past studies reported some motif variants in reactive arthritis synovial fluid and blood. Reportedly, significant enrichment of disease-linked clones occurred in matched ankylosing spondylitis synovial fluid.

As for this clonotype: Its antigen remains unknown.

Quantitative barcoded 5'-RACE was used to prepare TCR beta libraries. TCRdb independently ran MiXCR on the 5' RACE reads; one entry per CDR3 protein. The repertoire holds 450,000 or so distinct CDR3 sequences, with 25% to 30% as singletons. V lost 5 bases to trimming and J lost 5 bases, with 25 bases between them. CDR1 is LNHDA, CDR2 SQIVND, per germline (reference sequence). This CDR3 comprises 18 residues. The genes are TRBV19 and TRBJ2-1; D might be TRBD2 (6 bases). The specimen was blood, either unsorted or a sorted T cell fraction (not recorded which). This TCR came from a male donor with ankylosing spondylitis. The CDR3 DNA sequence: TGTGCCAGTAGTCCGCAGCGGAGACTAGGGTTTAGAAACAATGAGCAGTTCTTC. This gives the protein CASSPQRRLGFRNNEQFF.